This T cell receptor (beta chain) appears in the sequencing data of a study of vaccination effects on CD4 cells after COVID-19. Study-wide findings and caveats: Recruitment yielded few convalescent patients, and the study had no early post-infection timepoints. Only a single clone (1 of 255 vaccine-induced clones in healthy vaccinees) cross-reacted with common cold coronaviruses. Marked clonal contraction was seen late after vaccination (in both infection- and vaccine-induced clones).

A word on this clone: Its antigen remains unidentified.

The ViraFEST assay expanded antigen-specific CD4+ T cells with viral peptide pools before sequencing. Isolation of CD4+ T cells took place after more than 9 days of culture. Nobody among the vaccine recipients had prior SARS-CoV-2 infection (nucleocapsid antibodies were negative). Clones were read by immunoSEQ multiplex PCR, and TCRdb kept only the in-frame ones, dropping some. This sample has 20,000 or so clones; 73% occur once, and the top ten carry 12%. The source of this sequence is a human donor who received a COVID-19 vaccine. Sequenced material: CD4+ T cells from PBMCs cultured with HCoV-229E spike peptides, taken before COVID-19 vaccination.

CDR3 nucleotide sequence: TGTGCCAGCACCATGGACCGTCTCACAGATACGCAGTATTTT. Protein product: CASTMDRLTDTQYF. V and J are TRBV6-5 and TRBJ2-3, with D unclear. Looked up from germline, CDR1 is MNHEY and CDR2 is SVGAGI. Trimming took 7 bases from V and 2 from J, leaving 13 bases between them. This CDR3 is built from 14 residues.